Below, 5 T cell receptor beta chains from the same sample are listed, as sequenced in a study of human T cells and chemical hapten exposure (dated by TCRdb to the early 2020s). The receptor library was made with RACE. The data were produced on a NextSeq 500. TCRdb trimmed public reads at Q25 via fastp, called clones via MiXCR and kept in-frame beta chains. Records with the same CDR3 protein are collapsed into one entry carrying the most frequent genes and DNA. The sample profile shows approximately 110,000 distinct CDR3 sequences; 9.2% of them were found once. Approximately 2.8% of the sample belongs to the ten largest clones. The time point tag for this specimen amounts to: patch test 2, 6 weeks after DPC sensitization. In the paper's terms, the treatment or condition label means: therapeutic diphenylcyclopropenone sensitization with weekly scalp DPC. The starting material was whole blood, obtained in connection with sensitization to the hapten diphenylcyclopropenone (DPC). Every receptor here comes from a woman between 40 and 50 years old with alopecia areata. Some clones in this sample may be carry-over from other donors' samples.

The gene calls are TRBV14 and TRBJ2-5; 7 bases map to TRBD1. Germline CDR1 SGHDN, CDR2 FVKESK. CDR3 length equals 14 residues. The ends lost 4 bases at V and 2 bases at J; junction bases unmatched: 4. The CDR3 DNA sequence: TGTGCCAGCAGCCCCCTGGGACAGCAAGAGACCCAGTACTTC. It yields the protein CASSPLGQQETQYF. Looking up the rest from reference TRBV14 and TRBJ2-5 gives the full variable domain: EAGVTQFPSHSVIEKGQTVTLRCDPISGHDNLYWYRRVMGKEIKFLLHFVKESKQDESGMPNNRFLAERTGGTYSTLKVQPAELEDSGVYFCASSPLGQQETQYFGPGTRLLVL.

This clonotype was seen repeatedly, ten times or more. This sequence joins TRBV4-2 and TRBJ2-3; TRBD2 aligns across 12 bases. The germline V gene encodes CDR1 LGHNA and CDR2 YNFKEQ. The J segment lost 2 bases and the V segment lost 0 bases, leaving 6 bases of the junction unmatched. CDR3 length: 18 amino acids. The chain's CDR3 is CASSQDTGTSGFTDTQYF. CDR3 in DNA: TGTGCCAGCAGCCAAGATACCGGGACTAGCGGGTTCACAGATACGCAGTATTTT.

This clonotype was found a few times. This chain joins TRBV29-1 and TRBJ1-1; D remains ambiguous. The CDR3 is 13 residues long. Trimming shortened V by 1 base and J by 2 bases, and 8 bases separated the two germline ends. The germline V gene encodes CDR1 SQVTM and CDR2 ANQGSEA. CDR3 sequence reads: CSVEGRPNTEAFF. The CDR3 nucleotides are TGCAGCGTTGAAGGCAGGCCTAACACTGAAGCTTTCTTT.

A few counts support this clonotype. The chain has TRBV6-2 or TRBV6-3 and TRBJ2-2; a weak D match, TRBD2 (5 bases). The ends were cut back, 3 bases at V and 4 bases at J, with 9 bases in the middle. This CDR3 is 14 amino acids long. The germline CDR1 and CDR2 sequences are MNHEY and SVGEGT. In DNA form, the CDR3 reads TGTGCCAGCAGTTATCGAGGGTTCACCGGGGAGCTGTTTTTT. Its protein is CASSYRGFTGELFF.

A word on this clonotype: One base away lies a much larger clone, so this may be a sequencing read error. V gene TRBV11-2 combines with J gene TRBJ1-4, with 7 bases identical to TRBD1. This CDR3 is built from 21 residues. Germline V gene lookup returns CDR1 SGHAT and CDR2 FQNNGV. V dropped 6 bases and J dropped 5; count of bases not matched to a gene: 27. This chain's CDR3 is CASRLNALSGRGRRANEKLFF. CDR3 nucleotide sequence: TGTGCCAGCAGACTTAACGCCCTTTCGGGCAGGGGGAGGCGGGCCAATGAAAAACTGTTTTTT.